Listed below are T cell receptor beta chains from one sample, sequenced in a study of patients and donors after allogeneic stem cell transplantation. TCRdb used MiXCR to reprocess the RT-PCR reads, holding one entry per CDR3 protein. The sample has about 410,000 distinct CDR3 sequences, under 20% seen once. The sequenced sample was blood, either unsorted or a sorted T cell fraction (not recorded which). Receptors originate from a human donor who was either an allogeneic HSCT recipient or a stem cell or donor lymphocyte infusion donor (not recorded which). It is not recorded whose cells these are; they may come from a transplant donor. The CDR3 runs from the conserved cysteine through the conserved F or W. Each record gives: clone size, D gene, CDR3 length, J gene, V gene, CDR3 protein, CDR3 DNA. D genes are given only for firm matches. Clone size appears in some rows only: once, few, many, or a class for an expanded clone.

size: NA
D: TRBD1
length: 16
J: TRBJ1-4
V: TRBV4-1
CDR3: CASSPPRTGGREKLFF
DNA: TGCGCCAGCAGCCCCCCCCGGACAGGGGGGAGGGAAAAACTGTTTTTT

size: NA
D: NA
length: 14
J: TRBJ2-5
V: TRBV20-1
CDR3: CSALLNPGLETQYF
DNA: TGCAGTGCCCTTTTGAATCCAGGGTTGGAGACCCAGTACTTC

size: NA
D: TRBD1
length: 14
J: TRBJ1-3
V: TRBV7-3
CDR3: CASSPDRRGNTIYF
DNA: TGTGCCAGCAGCCCGGACAGGAGAGGAAACACCATATATTTT

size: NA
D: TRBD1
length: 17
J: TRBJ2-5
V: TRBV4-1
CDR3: CASSPGQVEWIMETQYF
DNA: TGCGCCAGCAGCCCAGGACAGGTTGAATGGATCATGGAGACCCAGTACTTC

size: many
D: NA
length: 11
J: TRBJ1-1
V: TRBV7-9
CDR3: CASSGTHEAFF
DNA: TGTGCCAGCAGCGGGACACACGAAGCTTTCTTT

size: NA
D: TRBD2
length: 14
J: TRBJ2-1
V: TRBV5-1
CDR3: CASSQTSGSNEQFF
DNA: TGCGCCAGCAGCCAGACTAGCGGGAGCAATGAGCAGTTCTTC

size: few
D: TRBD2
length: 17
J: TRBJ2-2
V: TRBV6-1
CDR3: CASSAREGIANTGELFF
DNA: TGTGCCAGCAGTGCCAGGGAGGGGATCGCGAACACCGGGGAGCTGTTTTTT

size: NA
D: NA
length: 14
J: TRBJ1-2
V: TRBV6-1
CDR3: CASSQQGYNYGYTF
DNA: TGTGCCAGCAGCCAACAGGGATATAACTATGGCTACACCTTC

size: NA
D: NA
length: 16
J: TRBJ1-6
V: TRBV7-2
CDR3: CASRPPWTSDNSPLHF
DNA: TGTGCCAGCAGACCCCCGTGGACATCCGATAATTCACCCCTCCACTTT

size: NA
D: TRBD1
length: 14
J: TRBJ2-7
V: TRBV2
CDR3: CASSNRGLSYEQYF
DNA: TGTGCCAGCAGTAACAGGGGTCTCTCCTACGAGCAGTACTTC

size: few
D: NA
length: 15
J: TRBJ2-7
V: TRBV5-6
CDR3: CASSSMPGRYYEQYF
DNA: TGTGCCAGCAGCTCTATGCCGGGACGCTACTACGAGCAGTACTTC

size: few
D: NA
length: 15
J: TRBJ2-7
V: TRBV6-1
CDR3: CASSPDRGGDYEQYF
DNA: TGTGCCAGCAGTCCCGACAGGGGAGGGGATTACGAGCAGTACTTC

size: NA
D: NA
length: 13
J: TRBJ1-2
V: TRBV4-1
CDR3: CASSHLPGVGYTF
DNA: TGCGCCAGCAGCCACCTTCCAGGGGTTGGCTACACCTTC

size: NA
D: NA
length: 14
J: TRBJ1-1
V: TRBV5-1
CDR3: CASSISGDRTEAFF
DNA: TGCGCCAGCAGCATATCAGGGGATCGGACTGAAGCTTTCTTT

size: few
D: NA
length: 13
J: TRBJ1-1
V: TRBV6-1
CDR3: CASSKRLNTEAFF
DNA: TGTGCCAGCAGTAAGCGCCTGAACACTGAAGCTTTCTTT

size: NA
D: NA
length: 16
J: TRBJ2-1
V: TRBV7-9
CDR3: CASRQKPGKKYNEQFF
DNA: TGTGCCAGCAGACAAAAACCAGGGAAAAAGTACAATGAGCAGTTCTTC

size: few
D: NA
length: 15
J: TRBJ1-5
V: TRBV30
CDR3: CAWSLGASSNQPQHF
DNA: TGTGCCTGGAGTCTCGGGGCTTCAAGCAATCAGCCCCAGCATTTT

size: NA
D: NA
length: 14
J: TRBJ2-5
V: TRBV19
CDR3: CASSLRATPGAQYF
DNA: TGTGCCAGTAGTCTCCGGGCGACTCCTGGGGCCCAGTACTTC

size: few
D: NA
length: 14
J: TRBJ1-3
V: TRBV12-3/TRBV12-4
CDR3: CASSLTPTGNTIYF
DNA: TGTGCCAGCAGTTTAACACCCACGGGAAACACCATATATTTT

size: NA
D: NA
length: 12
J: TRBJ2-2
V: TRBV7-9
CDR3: CASRTRAGELFF
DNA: TGTGCCAGCAGGACCAGGGCCGGGGAGCTGTTTTTT

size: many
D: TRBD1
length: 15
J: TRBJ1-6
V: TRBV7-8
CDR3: CASSYGQGGNSPLHF
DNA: TGTGCCAGCAGTTACGGACAGGGTGGTAATTCACCCCTCCACTTT

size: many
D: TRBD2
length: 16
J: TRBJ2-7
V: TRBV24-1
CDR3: CATSDTGTSNSYEQYF
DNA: TGTGCCACCAGTGATACCGGGACTAGTAACTCGTACGAGCAGTACTTC

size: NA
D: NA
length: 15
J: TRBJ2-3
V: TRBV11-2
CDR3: CASSPAGKITDTQYF
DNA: TGTGCCAGCAGCCCGGCCGGGAAGATCACAGATACGCAGTATTTT

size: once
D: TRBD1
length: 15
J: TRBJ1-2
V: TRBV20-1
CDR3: CSAQDPGTGNGGYTF
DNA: TGCAGTGCTCAAGATCCCGGGACAGGGAACGGTGGCTACACCTTC

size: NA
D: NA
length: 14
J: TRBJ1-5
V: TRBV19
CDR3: CATRPKGGNQPQHF
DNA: TGTGCCACCCGCCCCAAGGGGGGCAATCAGCCCCAGCATTTT

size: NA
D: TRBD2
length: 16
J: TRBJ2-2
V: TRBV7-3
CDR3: CASSLRPSGRAGELFF
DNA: TGTGCCAGCAGCTTACGGCCCAGCGGGAGGGCCGGGGAGCTGTTTTTT

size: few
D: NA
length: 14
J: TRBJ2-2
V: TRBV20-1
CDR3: CSARQGTNTGELFF
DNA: TGCAGTGCTAGACAGGGGACGAACACCGGGGAGCTGTTTTTT

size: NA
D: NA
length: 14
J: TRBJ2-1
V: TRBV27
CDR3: CASSFLARPLLQFF
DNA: TGTGCCAGCAGTTTTCTAGCGAGACCACTGTTACAATTCTTC

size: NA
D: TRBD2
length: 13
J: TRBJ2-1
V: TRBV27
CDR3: CASRGLGNNEQFF
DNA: TGTGCCAGCAGGGGACTAGGGAACAATGAGCAGTTCTTC

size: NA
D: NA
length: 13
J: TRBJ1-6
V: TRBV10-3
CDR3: CATYQHWGSPLHF
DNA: TGTGCCACATACCAACATTGGGGTTCACCCCTCCACTTT

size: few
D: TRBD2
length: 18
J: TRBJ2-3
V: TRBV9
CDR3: CASSARNRLAGVSDTQYF
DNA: TGTGCCAGCAGCGCCCGAAACAGACTAGCGGGAGTCTCAGATACGCAGTATTTT

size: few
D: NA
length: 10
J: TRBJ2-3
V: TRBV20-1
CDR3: CSASLAGEYF
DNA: TGCAGTGCTAGTCTGGCAGGGGAGTATTTT